This T cell receptor (beta chain) emerged from a study of shared clonotypes between healthy human individuals. Whole-study results and caveats: About 4.5% of naive CD4 clonotypes were common to a few donors. Estimated richness was generally greater in naive than memory subsets. The diversity represented, both genetic and in exposure history, was limited by few donors.

The CDR3 spans 12 residues. Per germline, CDR1 SQVTM and CDR2 ANQGSEA. V dropped 2 bases and J dropped 2 bases, with 6 bases sitting between them. Repertoires were generated with immunoSEQ multiplex PCR, while TCRdb's copy carries only in-frame clones and drops some. The table lists roughly 2.5 million clones, 90% to 95% of them singletons. The donors, all of them Caucasian adults, lived in Nashville, Tennessee. This clone showed up just once. As yet, its antigen is unknown. The sequencing sample was made of naive CD4+ T cells sorted from blood. Subset noted: CD45RA+ positively selected. The source is a young man in good health. V is TRBV29-1 and J is TRBJ2-5, with D hard to call. CDR3 in amino acids: CSVERQQETQYF. In nucleotides, the CDR3 is TGCAGCGTTGAAAGGCAGCAAGAGACCCAGTACTTC.